These 16 T cell receptor beta chains share one sample of origin, sequenced in a study of blood T cell repertoires in COVID-19. The protocol was immunoSEQ multiplex PCR, while the TCRdb copy is restricted to in-frame clones and leaves out a portion. The data contain 110,000 or so clones, 85% of them singletons. The source material was peripheral blood. These receptors were taken from a man aged 40-49 years with acute or convalescent COVID-19.

The J gene is TRBJ2-7, the V gene TRBV2; TRBD2 is a possible D gene (7 bases). V was pared by 6 bases and J by 4 bases, with 13 bases between. This CDR3 is 13 amino acids long. The germline V gene encodes CDR1 SNHLY and CDR2 FYNNEI. The chain's CDR3 is CASRRGGGYEQYF. DNA for the CDR3: TGTGCCAGCAGGCGGGGAGGGGGTTACGAGCAGTACTTC.

The J gene is TRBJ1-5, the V gene TRBV11-2; a possible D gene is TRBD1 (5 bases). V lost 3 bases to trimming and J lost 4 bases, with 13 bases between them. This CDR3 has 15 residues. The germline V gene has CDR1 SGHAT and CDR2 FQNNGV. The DNA for the CDR3 is TGTGCCAGCAGCTTGGATTTGGGGGGAAATCAGCCCCAGCATTTT. Protein sequence: CASSLDLGGNQPQHF.

The rearrangement joins TRBV3-1 (or the pseudogene TRBV3-2) to TRBJ1-4; 7 bases agree with TRBD1. There are 15 residues in the CDR3. Germline V gene sequence: CDR1 LGHDT, CDR2 YNNKEL (reference sequence). The V segment lost 5 bases and the J segment 10 bases; nucleotides outside the gene matches: 13. The chain's CDR3 is CASSVQGLKDGKLFF. The CDR3 DNA reads as TGTGCCAGCAGCGTACAGGGGCTTAAGGATGGAAAACTGTTTTTT.

This chain uses TRBV5-4 with TRBJ2-7; 9 bases are a match to TRBD1. Per germline, CDR1 SGHNT and CDR2 YYREEE (reference sequence). There are 14 residues in the CDR3. V shed 2 bases and J 5 bases; nucleotides not matched to a gene: 5. CDR3 loop: CASSLPGQGNEQYF. The CDR3 coding sequence is TGTGCCAGCAGCTTACCGGGACAGGGCAACGAGCAGTACTTC.

This chain joins TRBV7-9 and TRBJ1-6; D call uncertain. Per germline, CDR1 SEHNR and CDR2 FQNEAQ (reference sequence). This CDR3 is 12 amino acids long. V was trimmed by 6 bases and J by 7 bases, leaving 7 bases between them. Here the CDR3 reads CASSGTNSPLHF. DNA of the CDR3: TGTGCCAGCAGTGGCACGAATTCACCCCTCCACTTT.

The chain joins TRBV27 to TRBJ2-7; D remains unclear. Germline V gene sequence: CDR1 MNHEY, CDR2 SMNVEV (reference sequence). The CDR3 consists of 14 residues. V was trimmed by 5 bases and J by 0 bases, leaving 11 bases between them. CDR3 in amino acids: CASSPTVSSYEQYF. In nucleotides, the CDR3 is TGTGCCAGCAGTCCTACAGTGTCCTCCTACGAGCAGTACTTC.

The rearrangement links TRBV19 to TRBJ1-1, with 7 bases lining up with TRBD1. Germline values: CDR1 LNHDA, CDR2 SQIVND (reference sequence). After removal of 1 base from V and 7 bases from J, the junction contained 3 bases not matched to a gene. There are 13 residues in the CDR3. The CDR3 nucleotides are TGTGCCAGTAGTATAGCCCGGGACAGTGAAGCTTTCTTT. This gives the protein CASSIARDSEAFF.

This clone was seen more than once but under ten times. The chain links TRBV5-5 to TRBJ2-5; D call uncertain. CDR1 and CDR2 (germline): SGHKS, YYEKEE (reference sequence). This CDR3 has 13 amino acids. With 0 bases removed from V and 4 bases from J, the gap between germline ends came to 7 bases. The CDR3 spells CASSLGPRETQYF. The DNA of the CDR3 is TGTGCCAGCAGCTTGGGGCCAAGAGAGACCCAGTACTTC.

The chain combines TRBV7-2 with TRBJ2-7, with D perhaps matching TRBD2 (5 bases). Germline V gene data show CDR1 as SGHTA and CDR2 as FQGNSA. V was shortened by 5 bases and J by 7 bases, with 18 bases between the two germline ends. This CDR3 has 14 residues. Here the CDR3 reads CASSTSGSMWEQYF. The DNA for the CDR3 is TGTGCCAGCAGCACGTCGGGGTCAATGTGGGAGCAGTACTTC.

The V and J genes are TRBV10-2 and TRBJ1-4, with unresolved D. In germline, CDR1 is WSHSY, CDR2 SAAADI. V was clipped by 8 bases and J by 2 bases, with 6 bases between them. The CDR3 loop spans 12 amino acids. CDR3 amino acids: CASRLTNEKLFF. The CDR3 DNA follows: TGCGCCAGCCGTCTCACTAATGAAAAACTGTTTTTT.

The chain has TRBV9 and TRBJ2-3; 12 positions match TRBD2. Germline V gene sequence: CDR1 SGDLS, CDR2 YYNGEE. The V segment lost 3 bases and the J segment 5 bases; nucleotides outside the gene matches: 4. The CDR3 consists of 15 residues. This CDR3 reads CASSASGGAKDTQYF. The CDR3 coding sequence is TGTGCCAGCAGCGCTAGCGGGGGGGCCAAAGATACGCAGTATTTT.

The chain joins TRBV29-1 to TRBJ1-1; maybe TRBD1 (6 bases). This CDR3 contains 12 residues. Germline assignment: CDR1 SQVTM and CDR2 ANQGSEA. Trimming left V 0 bases short and J 5 bases short, with 7 bases between. The chain's CDR3 is CSVEDQGTEAFF. DNA of the CDR3: TGCAGCGTTGAAGATCAGGGGACTGAAGCTTTCTTT.

This clone was detected only a few times. The chain recombines TRBV4-1 with TRBJ1-2; D might be TRBD1 (6 bases). The CDR3 is 16 residues long. The V and J ends lost 2 bases and 0 bases respectively, with 13 bases between them. Germline CDR1 MGHRA, CDR2 YSYEKL. The CDR3 DNA is TGCGCCAGCAGCCAACCTTCACAGGGCGCTAACTATGGCTACACCTTC. Its protein is CASSQPSQGANYGYTF.

This clone was counted between two and nine times. The chain links TRBV3-1 (or the pseudogene TRBV3-2) to TRBJ2-7; TRBD2 aligns across 10 bases. The germline CDR1 and CDR2 sequences are LGHDT and YNNKEL (reference sequence). The trim removed 0 bases at V and 12 bases at J, leaving 5 bases unmatched. The length of the CDR3 is 13 residues. CDR3 protein: CASSQDSGTSAYF. The CDR3 nucleotides read TGTGCCAGCAGCCAAGATAGTGGGACTAGCGCGTACTTC.

The chain employs TRBV5-1 and TRBJ2-3; 8 bases match TRBD2. With V trimmed by 10 bases and J by 1 base, 11 bases remained unmatched. The CDR3 runs to 15 residues. Germline-derived CDR1 and CDR2 are SGHRS and YFSETQ. The CDR3 DNA reads TGCGCCCGCGGAACGGGGGGGCTGGGCACAGATACGCAGTATTTT. Translating gives CARGTGGLGTDTQYF.

V gene TRBV27 combines with J gene TRBJ1-6; a possible D gene is TRBD1 (6 bases). V was cut by 6 bases and J by 10 bases, with 19 bases left in between. Germline loops: CDR1 MNHEY, CDR2 SMNVEV (reference sequence). CDR3 length equals 15 residues. Here the CDR3 DNA reads TGTGCCAGCAGCGATCTGACAGGTCTCGGGTCACCCCTCCACTTT. This gives the protein CASSDLTGLGSPLHF.